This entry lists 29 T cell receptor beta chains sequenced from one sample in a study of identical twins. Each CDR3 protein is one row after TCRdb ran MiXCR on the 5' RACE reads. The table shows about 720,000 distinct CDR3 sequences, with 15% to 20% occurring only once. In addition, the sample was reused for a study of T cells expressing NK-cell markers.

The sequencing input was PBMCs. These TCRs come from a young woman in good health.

CDR3 sequence: CASTWPGEEPQHF. CDR3 coding DNA: TGTGCCAGCACGTGGCCAGGGGAGGAGCCCCAGCATTTT. The gene calls are TRBV12-3 or TRBV12-4 and TRBJ1-5; weak D call: TRBD1 (6 bases). CDR3 size: 13 residues. V gave up 7 bases and J gave up 8 bases, with 15 bases separating them.

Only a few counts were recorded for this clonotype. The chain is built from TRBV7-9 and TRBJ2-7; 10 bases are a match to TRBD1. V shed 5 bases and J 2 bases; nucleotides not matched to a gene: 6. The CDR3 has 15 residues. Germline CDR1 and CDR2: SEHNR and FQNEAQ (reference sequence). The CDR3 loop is CASSTGQGFAYEQYF. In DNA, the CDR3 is TGTGCCAGCAGCACGGGACAGGGGTTTGCCTACGAGCAGTACTTC.

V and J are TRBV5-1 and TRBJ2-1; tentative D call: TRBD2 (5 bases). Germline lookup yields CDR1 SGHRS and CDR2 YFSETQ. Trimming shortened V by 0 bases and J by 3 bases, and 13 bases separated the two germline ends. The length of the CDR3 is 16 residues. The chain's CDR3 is CASSLAVSASYNEQFF. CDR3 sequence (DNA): TGCGCCAGCAGCTTGGCGGTTAGCGCGAGCTACAATGAGCAGTTCTTC. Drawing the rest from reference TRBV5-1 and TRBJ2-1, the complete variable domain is KAGVTQTPRYLIKTRGQQVTLSCSPISGHRSVSWYQQTPGQGLQFLFEYFSETQRNKGNFPGRFSGRQFSNSRSEMNVSTLELGDSALYLCASSLAVSASYNEQFFGPGTRLTVL.

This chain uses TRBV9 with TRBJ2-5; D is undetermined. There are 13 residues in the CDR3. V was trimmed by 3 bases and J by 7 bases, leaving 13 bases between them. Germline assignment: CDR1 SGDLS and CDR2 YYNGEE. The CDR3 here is CASSAASPGTQYF. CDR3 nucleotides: TGTGCCAGCAGCGCCGCCAGTCCGGGGACCCAGTACTTC.

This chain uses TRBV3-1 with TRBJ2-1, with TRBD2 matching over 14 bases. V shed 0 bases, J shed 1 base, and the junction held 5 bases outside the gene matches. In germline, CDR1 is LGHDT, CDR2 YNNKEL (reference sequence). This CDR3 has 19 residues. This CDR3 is CASSQDRGLAGGSYNEQFF. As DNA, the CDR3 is TGTGCCAGCAGCCAAGATCGCGGACTAGCGGGGGGTTCCTACAATGAGCAGTTCTTC.

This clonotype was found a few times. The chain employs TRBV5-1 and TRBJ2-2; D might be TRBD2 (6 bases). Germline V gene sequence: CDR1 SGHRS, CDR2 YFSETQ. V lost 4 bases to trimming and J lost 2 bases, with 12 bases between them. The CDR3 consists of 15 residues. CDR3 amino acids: CASSPTGRNTGELFF. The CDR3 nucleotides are TGCGCCAGCAGCCCAACCGGGAGAAACACCGGGGAGCTGTTTTTT.

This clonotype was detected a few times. CDR3 sequence (DNA): TGTGCCAGCAGTTTGAGTAATTCCTACGAGCAGTACTTC. It codes for CASSLSNSYEQYF. The rearrangement links TRBV28 to TRBJ2-7; D gene unclear. V dropped 3 bases and J dropped 1 base, with 7 bases sitting between them. This CDR3 is 13 amino acids long. Germline values: CDR1 MDHEN, CDR2 SYDVKM.

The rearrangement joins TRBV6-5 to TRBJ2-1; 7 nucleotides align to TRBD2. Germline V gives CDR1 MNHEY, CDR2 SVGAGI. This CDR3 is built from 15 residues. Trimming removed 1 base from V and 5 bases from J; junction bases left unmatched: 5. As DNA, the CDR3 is TGTGCCAGCAGTTACTGGGCTAGCGGAAACAATGAGCAGTTCTTC. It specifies CASSYWASGNNEQFF.

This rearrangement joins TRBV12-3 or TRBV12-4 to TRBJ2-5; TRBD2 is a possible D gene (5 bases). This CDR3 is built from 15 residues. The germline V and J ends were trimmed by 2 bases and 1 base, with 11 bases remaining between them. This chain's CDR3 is CASSLRGIIQETQYF. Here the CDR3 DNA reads TGTGCCAGCAGTTTACGGGGAATTATCCAAGAGACCCAGTACTTC.

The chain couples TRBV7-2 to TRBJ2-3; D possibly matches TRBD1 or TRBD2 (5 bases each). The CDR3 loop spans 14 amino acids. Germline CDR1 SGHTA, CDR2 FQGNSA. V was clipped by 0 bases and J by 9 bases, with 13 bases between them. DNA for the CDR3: TGTGCCAGCAGCTTAGCCGGGGACGCCTCCACGCAGTATTTT. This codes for CASSLAGDASTQYF.

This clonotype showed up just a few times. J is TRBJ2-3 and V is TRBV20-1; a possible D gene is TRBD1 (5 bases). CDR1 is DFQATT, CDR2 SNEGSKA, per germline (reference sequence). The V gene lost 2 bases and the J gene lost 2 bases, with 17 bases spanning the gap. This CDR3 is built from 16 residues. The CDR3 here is CSARRGTADSTDTQYF. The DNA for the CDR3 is TGCAGTGCTAGAAGGGGTACGGCGGATTCCACAGATACGCAGTATTTT.

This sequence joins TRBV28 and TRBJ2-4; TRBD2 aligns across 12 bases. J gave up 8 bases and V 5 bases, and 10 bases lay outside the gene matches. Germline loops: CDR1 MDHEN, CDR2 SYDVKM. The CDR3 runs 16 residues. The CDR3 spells CASSPLTSGSLDIQYF. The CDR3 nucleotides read TGTGCCAGCAGTCCCCTGACTAGCGGGAGCTTGGACATTCAGTACTTC.

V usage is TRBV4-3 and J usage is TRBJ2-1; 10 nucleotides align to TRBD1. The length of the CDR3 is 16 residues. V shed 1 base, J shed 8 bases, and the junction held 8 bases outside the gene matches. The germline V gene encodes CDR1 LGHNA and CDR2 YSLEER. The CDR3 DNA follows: TGCGCCAGCAGCCAAGTTTCAGGACAGGGGGGCGATGAGCAGTTCTTC. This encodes CASSQVSGQGGDEQFF.

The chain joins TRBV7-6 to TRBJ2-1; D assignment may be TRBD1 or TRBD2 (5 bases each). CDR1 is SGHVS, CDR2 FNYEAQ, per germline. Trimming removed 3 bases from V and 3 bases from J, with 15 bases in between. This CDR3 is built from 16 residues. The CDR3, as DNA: TGTGCCAGCAGCTTCGGACGGGACGGCGGCTACAATGAGCAGTTCTTC. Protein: CASSFGRDGGYNEQFF.

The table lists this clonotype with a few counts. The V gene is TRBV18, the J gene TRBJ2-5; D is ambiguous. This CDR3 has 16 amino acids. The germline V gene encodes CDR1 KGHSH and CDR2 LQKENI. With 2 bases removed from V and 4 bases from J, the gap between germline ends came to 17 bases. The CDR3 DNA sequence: TGTGCCAGCTCACCAAATTTCCTGTGGGGTGGAGAGACCCAGTACTTC. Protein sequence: CASSPNFLWGGETQYF.

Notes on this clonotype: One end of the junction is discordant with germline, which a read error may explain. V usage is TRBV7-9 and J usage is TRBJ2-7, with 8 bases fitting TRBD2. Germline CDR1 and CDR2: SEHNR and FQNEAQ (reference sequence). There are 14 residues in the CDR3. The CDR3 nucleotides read TGTGCCAGCACCTTACGGGGGACTAGCTACGAGCAGTACTTC. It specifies CASTLRGTSYEQYF.

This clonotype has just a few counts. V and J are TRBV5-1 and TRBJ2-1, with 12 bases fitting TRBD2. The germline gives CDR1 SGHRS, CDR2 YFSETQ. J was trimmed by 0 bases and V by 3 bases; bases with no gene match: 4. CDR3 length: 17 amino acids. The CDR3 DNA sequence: TGCGCCAGCAGCTATGGACTAGCGGGGAGCTCCTACAATGAGCAGTTCTTC. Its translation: CASSYGLAGSSYNEQFF.

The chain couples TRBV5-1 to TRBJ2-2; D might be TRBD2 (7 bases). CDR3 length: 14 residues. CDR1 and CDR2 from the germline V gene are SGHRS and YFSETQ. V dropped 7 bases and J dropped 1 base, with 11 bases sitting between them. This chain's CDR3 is CASEGGMNTGELFF. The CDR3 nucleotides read TGCGCCAGCGAGGGGGGGATGAACACCGGGGAGCTGTTTTTT.

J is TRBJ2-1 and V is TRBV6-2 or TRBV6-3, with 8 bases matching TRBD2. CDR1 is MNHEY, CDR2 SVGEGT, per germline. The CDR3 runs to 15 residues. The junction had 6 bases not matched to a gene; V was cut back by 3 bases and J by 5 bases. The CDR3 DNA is TGTGCCAGCAGTTATTCGGGGGGGCGGGACAATGAGCAGTTCTTC. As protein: CASSYSGGRDNEQFF.

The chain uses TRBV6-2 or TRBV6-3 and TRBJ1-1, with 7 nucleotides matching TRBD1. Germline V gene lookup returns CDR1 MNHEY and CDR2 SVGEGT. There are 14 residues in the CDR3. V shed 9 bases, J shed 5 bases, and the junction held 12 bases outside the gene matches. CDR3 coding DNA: TGTGCCAGTACACCCACTAGCAGGGGGACTGAAGCTTTCTTT. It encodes CASTPTSRGTEAFF.

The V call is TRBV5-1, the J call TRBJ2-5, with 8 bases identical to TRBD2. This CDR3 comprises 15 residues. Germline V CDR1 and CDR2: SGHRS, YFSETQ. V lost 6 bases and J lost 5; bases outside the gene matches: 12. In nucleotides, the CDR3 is TGCGCCAGCAAACCAGCCGGGACTAGTGAGGAGACCCAGTACTTC. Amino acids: CASKPAGTSEETQYF. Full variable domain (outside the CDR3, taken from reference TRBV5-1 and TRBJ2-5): KAGVTQTPRYLIKTRGQQVTLSCSPISGHRSVSWYQQTPGQGLQFLFEYFSETQRNKGNFPGRFSGRQFSNSRSEMNVSTLELGDSALYLCASKPAGTSEETQYFGPGTRLLVL.

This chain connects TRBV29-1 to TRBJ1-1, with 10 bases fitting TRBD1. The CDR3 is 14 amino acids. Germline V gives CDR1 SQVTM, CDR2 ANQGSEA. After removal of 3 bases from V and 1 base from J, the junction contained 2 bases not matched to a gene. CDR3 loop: CSVEGQGPNTEAFF. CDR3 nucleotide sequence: TGCAGCGTTGAGGGACAGGGGCCGAACACTGAAGCTTTCTTT.

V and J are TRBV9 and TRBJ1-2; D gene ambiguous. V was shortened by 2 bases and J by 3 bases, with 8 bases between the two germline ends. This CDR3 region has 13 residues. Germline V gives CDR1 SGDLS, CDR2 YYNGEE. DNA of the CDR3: TGTGCCAGCAGCGTCCGGGCGGACTATGGCTACACCTTC. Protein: CASSVRADYGYTF. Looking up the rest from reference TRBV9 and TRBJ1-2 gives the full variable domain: DSGVTQTPKHLITATGQRVTLRCSPRSGDLSVYWYQQSLDQGLQFLIQYYNGEERAKGNILERFSAQQFPDLHSELNLSSLELGDSALYFCASSVRADYGYTFGSGTRLTVV.

The CDR3 protein is CASSYPGLASDTQYF. The CDR3 DNA reads as TGTGCCAGCAGTTACCCGGGACTAGCGTCGGATACGCAGTATTTT. The chain combines TRBV6-2 or TRBV6-3 with TRBJ2-3; 10 bases line up with TRBD2. The CDR3 loop spans 15 amino acids. The trim removed 2 bases at V and 6 bases at J, leaving 5 bases unmatched. Germline-derived CDR1 and CDR2 are MNHEY and SVGEGT.

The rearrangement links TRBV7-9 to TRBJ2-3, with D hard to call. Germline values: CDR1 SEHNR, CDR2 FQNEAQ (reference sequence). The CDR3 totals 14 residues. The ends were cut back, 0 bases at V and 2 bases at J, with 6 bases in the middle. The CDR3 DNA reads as TGTGCCAGCAGCTTAGCACAGTACACAGATACGCAGTATTTT. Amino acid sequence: CASSLAQYTDTQYF.

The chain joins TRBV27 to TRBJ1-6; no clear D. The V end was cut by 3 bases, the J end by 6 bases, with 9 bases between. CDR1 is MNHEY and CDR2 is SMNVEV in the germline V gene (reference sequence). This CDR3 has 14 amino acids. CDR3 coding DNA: TGTGCCAGCAGTTTTGGGAGTGGTAATTCACCCCTCCACTTT. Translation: CASSFGSGNSPLHF.

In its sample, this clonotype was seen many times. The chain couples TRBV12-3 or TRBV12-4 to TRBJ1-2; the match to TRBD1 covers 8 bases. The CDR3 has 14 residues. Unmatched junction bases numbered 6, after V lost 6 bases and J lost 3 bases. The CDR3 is CASRRTGRDYGYTF. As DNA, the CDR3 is TGTGCCAGCAGACGGACAGGGCGAGACTATGGCTACACCTTC.

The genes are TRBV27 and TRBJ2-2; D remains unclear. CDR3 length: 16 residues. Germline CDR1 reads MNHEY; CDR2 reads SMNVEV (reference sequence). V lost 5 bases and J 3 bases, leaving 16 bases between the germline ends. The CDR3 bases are TGTGCCAGCAGTGGCTTAGACCGAATGGACACCGGGGAGCTGTTTTTT. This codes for CASSGLDRMDTGELFF.

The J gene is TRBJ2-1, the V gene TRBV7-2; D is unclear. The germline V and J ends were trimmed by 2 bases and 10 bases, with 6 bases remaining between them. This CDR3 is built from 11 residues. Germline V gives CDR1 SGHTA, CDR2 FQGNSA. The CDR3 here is CASSLFDEQFF. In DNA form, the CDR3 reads TGTGCCAGCAGCTTATTTGACGAGCAGTTCTTC.